This T cell receptor beta chain was profiled in a study of cytomegalovirus exposure and HLA in healthy donors (dated by TCRdb to the late 2010s). At the level of the whole study: According to an earlier analysis of 450 to 650 of the donors, about 179 million T cells yielded 117 million unique TCR beta sequences and around 280 Gb of sequence data. HLA typing covered class I and class II loci at four-digit resolution. To study patterns of TCR occurrence, a later analysis re-analyzed previously published TCR beta repertoires from 666 donors and added high-resolution HLA genotyping. Donor age, sex, ethnicity and CMV serostatus were compiled together with the repertoire data. An early release covering around 630 HLA-typed donors comprised about 300 gigabases of sequencing data and approximately 80 million unique TCR sequences. To predict cytomegalovirus infection status, the study brought together high-throughput TCR immunosequencing, statistical association of individual TCRs with disease status, and machine learning. Of the roughly 410 genotyped donors, 65% to 90% were placed in the genetic ancestry cluster associated with self-reported Caucasian donors. Across some 400 genotyped donors of the cohort, an average of approximately 240,000 unique TCR beta nucleotide sequences per donor were sequenced, and about a sixth of those sequences were non-productive. The study was designed to test whether signatures of past pathogen exposure could be identified by cataloging public T cell receptors. Five DR-DQ haplotypes were treated as single units for association and clustering because of strong linkage in the cohort. Every discovery cohort repertoire had been produced on one sequencing platform. Typing coverage differed by locus: A, B, C, DRB1 and DQB1 were typed in roughly 620-630 donors, DQA1 in about 550, DPA1 in around 610, and DPB1 in just under 490. Besides the first cohort of roughly 700 subjects, a separate validation cohort made up of roughly 130 different subjects was used. To decide whether each TCR beta V gene segment behaved as functional or pseudogenic, an earlier analysis of some 540 of the donors relied on high-throughput TCR beta sequencing. The study profiled the T cell repertoires of fewer than 850 subjects by immunosequencing and related them to cytomegalovirus serostatus. Rather than drawing on any new phenotypic data, the later analysis identified candidate immune exposures from TCR beta sequences and the way those sequences occurred across donors. In a later genetic analysis, genome-wide SNP genotypes for about three fifths of the roughly 670 donors were used, and that subset was treated as a discovery cohort.

General conclusions and limits of the study: It was suggested by the authors that the approach could potentially be generalized to other disease states and immunological phenotypes. An earlier analysis of 587 of the donors showed that most TCR beta V segments appeared in productive rearrangements either about 90% or about 30% of the time, which broadly matched IMGT annotations. In a later analysis, HLA-associated TCR beta chains showed more clonal expansion and lower generation probabilities than non-associated chains that were equally common. A group of highly shared sequence variants was considered likely to be a technical artifact of the sequencing pipeline. Compared with the roughly 700-donor mean, donors in an Asian-associated ancestry cluster had fewer N-insertions in productive TCRs, according to a later genetic analysis. A further reported finding was that TCR beta sequences accurately predicted the HLA-A and HLA-B alleles for most subjects in the first cohort. The only immune exposure information available for the cohort was CMV serostatus. Strong co-occurrence of HLA alleles, especially DR and DQ, made assigning TCR associations to individual alleles difficult. In this cohort, only TCR beta chains were sequenced, and detectable features were limited by the absence of alpha or paired-chain data. In both the original and validation cohorts, the classifier was reported to diagnose cytomegalovirus status with high specificity and sensitivity. Most TCR sequences were observed very rarely across donors, whereas some public TCRs were present in many individuals. Because the 87-base-pair reads could not distinguish some IMGT-functional V segments, including TRBV6-2 and TRBV6-3, those segments were excluded. A later analysis reported that several top co-occurrence clusters appeared linked to parvovirus B19, influenza, CMV and Epstein-Barr virus. Three of the identified cytomegalovirus-associated TCR beta chains were confirmed in vitro to be specific for cytomegalovirus antigens. In a later analysis, the rate of TCR association differed among HLA loci, with DRB1 alleles having the most associated TCRs and HLA-C alleles having the fewest. The earlier analysis of 587 of the donors excluded some 16 rarely observed V segments, including chromosome 9 orphons, because counts were too low. A later analysis found that most CMV-associated TCR beta chains appeared HLA-restricted, with HLA associations seemingly driven largely by CMV exposure. The study listed 150 to 200 TCR beta chains as associated with cytomegalovirus. Linkage disequilibrium might explain the correlated functional status among segregating V segments, but an unknown experimental factor could not be ruled out. HLA typing was unavailable for some donors at each locus, so association tests used only the typed subset. At a false discovery rate of 0.05, a later analysis linked 16,951 TCR beta sequences to specific HLA alleles. A later genetic analysis associated a missense DCLRE1C variant with V-gene and J-gene trimming of TCR beta chains, and an independent cohort replicated the association. Presence/absence analyses assumed roughly uniform sequencing depth across donors, an assumption that may not hold.

Library method: the immunoSEQ multiplex PCR assay. The multiplex PCR relied on a mix of 60 forward primers for TCR Vbeta segments and 13 reverse primers for TCR Jbeta segments. The CDR3 region of rearranged TCR beta genes was amplified from genomic DNA by a multiplex PCR assay. Amplified TCR beta libraries were sequenced as 87-base-pair reads on the Illumina HiSeq System. The study's own analysis went as follows. Across the 700 or so repertoires, a later analysis counted about 81 million unique TCR beta chains, roughly 11 million of which were shared by at least two donors. To remove PCR and sequencing errors, raw reads were error-corrected and collapsed into unique sequences using a nearest-neighbor algorithm that merged closely related sequences. Alignment of CDR3 sequences to IMGT reference sequences was used to assign V, D and J gene segments. Each retained sequence needed at least a six-nucleotide match to both a V gene segment and a J gene segment. Rearrangements were classified as productive when the CDR3 lacked stop codons and remained in frame with V and J, and all other rearrangements were classified as non-productive. Following IMGT convention, CDR3 was defined as the stretch from the second conserved V-encoded cysteine to the conserved J-encoded phenylalanine. Sequences without an unambiguous match to a single V gene segment were excluded from the earlier analysis of 500 to 700 of the donors. An earlier analysis of around 600 of the donors classified V segments as functional when productive rearrangements were above 56.7% and as segregating when the standard deviation between donors was above 5%. To diagnose cytomegalovirus status from the catalog of TCR beta chain sequences, a statistical classification framework was built. A later analysis assigned V and J genes by comparing TCR nucleotide sequences with IMGT/GENE-DB human TR gene sequences. In a later analysis, CDR3 sequences and most-parsimonious VDJ recombination scenarios were assigned using the TCRdist pipeline. A later analysis defined each TCR beta chain by its CDR3 amino acid sequence plus V-gene family, and excluded reads lacking a unique V-gene family. As a way to deal with suspected cross-contamination and a sequencing artifact, a later analysis dropped hundreds of nucleotide sequences that were highly shared and had low generation probability. In a later analysis, a clonal expansion index was calculated for each public chain from normalized within-repertoire ranks of inferred template counts. Generation probabilities in a later analysis came from a VDJ recombination model fitted to out-of-frame rearrangements, and those results were checked against IGoR. In a later analysis, hypergeometric tests were used to score TCR-TCR, TCR-HLA and TCR-CMV co-occurrence, with a repertoire-size bias correction applied to TCR pairs. In a later analysis, false discovery rates were estimated by permuting HLA or CMV assignments 20 times. A later analysis grouped co-occurring TCRs with DBSCAN, adding TCRdist sequence similarity when clustering within HLA-allele-positive subsets. For co-occurrence clustering, repertoires with fewer than 30,000 or more than 120,000 public chains were excluded, along with several repertoires with anomalous nucleotide sharing. The clones in this table, taken by TCRdb from immuneACCESS, are in-frame only. Not every clone is retained; where verified, under half of the shortfall comes from an unresolved V gene, and the cause of the rest is unknown. That table gives V, J and clone size, and the DNA gave D and trimming. Counted in this sample were 95,000 to 110,000 clones; around 73% of them appeared once. Roughly 7.8% of the sample is held by the ten biggest clonotypes.

For CDR1 and CDR2, the germline V gene lists SGHVS and FQNEAQ. Germline trimming amounts to 4 bases on V and 2 bases on J, with 14 as the count of junction bases outside the gene matches. From the cysteine through the phenylalanine, the CDR3 covers 20 amino acids. The only DNA kept is the CDR3, 60 bases in frame from the first base. The cohort was made up of 666 healthy bone marrow donors. All cohort members were sampled while nominally healthy, although unrecorded immune exposures were likely present. The donor tested CMV seronegative and was one of the 352 seronegative cohort members. Each donor provided a peripheral blood sample, and peripheral blood mononuclear cells were used for TCR beta sequencing. Genomic DNA was extracted from the blood cell samples with the Qiagen DNeasy Blood Extraction Kit. This clone was found a few times. Its antigen is currently not known. No base-level quality is on record; no much larger clone is a single base apart.

This chain joins TRBV7-8 to TRBJ1-4; 12 middle bases align to TRBD1. Sample: PBMCs. The source of this sequence is a man aged 25-45 years in good health and CMV-seronegative. The nucleotide sequence reads as follows: TGTGCCAGCAGCTCCCAGCTATCCGGGACAGGGGGCCCGACTAATGAAAAACTGTTTTTT. Its protein reads: CASSSQLSGTGGPTNEKLFF.